This TCR beta chain derives from a study of shared clonotypes between healthy human individuals. Notes on the study in general: Larger richness was generally estimated for naive than memory subsets. Rarefaction showed sorted-subset sequencing was incomplete despite large depth.

Naive CD8 isolation took CD45RO-negative cells positively selected for CCR7 and excluded terminally differentiated effector memory CD45RA+ cells. Assay: immunoSEQ multiplex PCR; the TCRdb copy retains only in-frame clones and omits some. The sample contains 1.5 million to 2.5 million clones, over 85% of which appear only once. Germline assignment: CDR1 MGHRA and CDR2 YSYEKL. This CDR3 spans 15 amino acids. V lost 3 bases and J lost 5, with 17 bases in between. Comment on this clone: Antigen unknown.

The V call is TRBV4-1, the J call TRBJ2-7; no clear D gene. The receptor's source is a man aged 18 to 29 in good health. Sequencing input: naive CD8+ T cells sorted from blood. In DNA form, the CDR3 reads TGCGCCAGCAGCCAGTCTACCGTCGGTAGGGACGAGCAGTACTTC. This sequence encodes CASSQSTVGRDEQYF.